This T cell receptor (beta chain) was sequenced during a study of shared clonotypes between healthy human individuals. Study background: Plates per donor: three CD4 naive, three CD4 memory, two CD8 naive, one CD8 memory. General observations from the study: Estimated richness was generally greater in naive than memory subsets. Generation of non-shared clonotypes was less probable than generation of clonotypes shared by all four donors.

Regarding this clone: Its specificity is not known.

Generated by immunoSEQ multiplex PCR, the TCRdb table keeps only in-frame clones and is missing some. The sample has about 2,100,000 clones; roughly 91% are singletons. Germline CDR1 is SEHNR and CDR2 is FQNEAQ (reference sequence). The V gene lost 5 bases and the J gene lost 7 bases, with 15 bases spanning the gap. The CDR3 has 13 amino acids. Terminally differentiated effector memory CD45RA+ cells were left out of the naive CD8 fraction, which was CD45RO-negative and positively selected for CCR7. All donors qualified as healthy HIV-negative adults and had experienced no recent acute infections or vaccinations.

The material sequenced was naive CD8+ T cells from PBMCs. The gene calls are TRBV7-9 and TRBJ2-7; the D gene is possibly TRBD2 (5 bases). The TCR sequence derives from a man aged 18 to 30 in good health. Some clones in this sample may be carry-over from other donors' samples. The CDR3 region has the DNA TGTGCCAGCAGCCTCCCCCGGGGTGGGGAGCAGTACTTC. It yields the protein CASSLPRGGEQYF.